This T cell receptor (beta chain) was sequenced in a study of tumor-infiltrating lymphocytes in primary liver carcinoma. This clonotype has a handful of counts. The junction shows a germline mismatch at one end, possibly a read error. Germline assignment: CDR1 DFQATT and CDR2 SNEGSKA (reference sequence). This CDR3 has 15 amino acids. Production of TCR beta cDNA used about 500 ng total RNA together with a constant-region primer. For TCR beta, libraries were produced by three nested multiplex PCR rounds using slightly modified ARM-PCR. Two initial PCR rounds of about 9 cycles each paired TRBV1-TRBV30 forward primers with a C-beta reverse primer. TCRdb independently ran MiXCR on the multiplex PCR reads; one entry per CDR3 protein. Of around 71,000 distinct CDR3 sequences listed, about 64% are singletons. Taking about 17-32 mg of unsorted bulk tissue, the authors co-extracted RNA and DNA.

The rearrangement joins TRBV20-1 to TRBJ1-6, with 12 bases matching TRBD1. The clonotype comes from a woman aged 55 to 70 with primary liver carcinoma and hepatitis B virus infection. Sequences were obtained from liver tumor tissue from sampling region 4. Specified subset: tumor region T4, right-lateral pole. The CDR3 region has the DNA TGCAGTGCTAGCGGGACAGGGGGCCAGAATTCACCCCCCCACTTT. Translating gives CSASGTGGQNSPPHF.